A selection of T cell receptor beta chains follows, all from one sample in a study of cytomegalovirus exposure and HLA in healthy donors. Sequencing was performed with immunoSEQ multiplex PCR; in TCRdb, only in-frame clones are kept and a portion is missing. The table counts fewer than 100,000 clones; approximately 1.6% lies in the top ten. Sequencing used PBMCs. The receptors stem from a woman aged 60-75 years in good health and CMV-seronegative. The CDR3 runs from the conserved cysteine through the conserved F or W. D genes are given only for firm matches.

TRBV9,TRBJ2-5,17,TRBD1,TGTGCCAGCAGCGGGACAGGGGGCGCTTCCCCCCAAGAGACCCAGTACTTC,CASSGTGGASPQETQYF
TRBV2,TRBJ2-3,15,TRBD1,TGTGCCAGCAGCGAGATGCGGACAGGTACCGATACGCAGTATTTT,CASSEMRTGTDTQYF
TRBV10-1,TRBJ2-2,15,TRBD2,TGCGCCAGCAGTGAAGCGGGAAGGGTCACCGGGGAGCTGTTTTTT,CASSEAGRVTGELFF
TRBV11-2,TRBJ1-3,14,.,TGTGCCAGCAGCCAGCAGGGATCTGGAAACACCATATATTTT,CASSQQGSGNTIYF
TRBV18,TRBJ1-5,14,.,TGTGCCAGCTCACCAACAGGTCTCGATCAGCCCCAGCATTTT,CASSPTGLDQPQHF
TRBV15,TRBJ2-3,14,TRBD1,TGTGCCACCAGCAGGGGGACAGACACAGATACGCAGTATTTT,CATSRGTDTDTQYF
TRBV6-1,TRBJ1-1,13,.,TGTGCCAGCAGTGTGGCAGGGAACACTGAAGCTTTCTTT,CASSVAGNTEAFF
TRBV28,TRBJ1-1,14,TRBD1,TGTGTCAGCAGTCCAGGGGGCGCGAACACTGAAGCTTTCTTT,CVSSPGGANTEAFF
TRBV19,TRBJ2-7,16,TRBD1,TGTGCCAGTAACTTTCCCCGGACAGGGGCAGGCTACGAGCAGTACTTC,CASNFPRTGAGYEQYF
TRBV2,TRBJ1-1,16,.,TGTGCCAGCAGTGAAGCAGGAGGCGGGGGAAACACTGAAGCTTTCTTT,CASSEAGGGGNTEAFF
TRBV5-1,TRBJ1-2,14,TRBD1,TGCGCCAGCATGGAGACAGGGGGCAGCTATGGCTACACCTTC,CASMETGGSYGYTF
TRBV25-1,TRBJ2-7,14,TRBD1,TGTGCCAGCAGTGACCGGGACAGAGGATACGAGCAGTACTTC,CASSDRDRGYEQYF
TRBV27,TRBJ2-2,15,TRBD2,TGTGCCAGCAGTTTAAGCGGGACGTATGCCGGGGAGCTGTTTTTT,CASSLSGTYAGELFF
TRBV28,TRBJ2-1,18,TRBD2,TGTGCCAGCAGGGGGACTAGCGGGGTTTCTAACAGAGGGAATGAGCAGTTCTTC,CASRGTSGVSNRGNEQFF
TRBV6-1,TRBJ2-7,16,TRBD2,TGTGCCAGCAGTGAAAGGGCTGGCGGGAGACTCTACGAGCAGTACTTC,CASSERAGGRLYEQYF
TRBV18,TRBJ1-4,13,TRBD1,TGTGCCAGCTCCCCCGGGCCAGGGGGCAAACTGTTTTTT,CASSPGPGGKLFF
TRBV5-1,TRBJ2-3,18,TRBD2,TGCGCCAGCAGCTTGGGCACTAGCGGGAGGGCCTCCGCAGATACGCAGTATTTT,CASSLGTSGRASADTQYF
TRBV4-1,TRBJ1-1,14,.,TGCGCCAGCAGCCAGGCGGGACGGACCACTGAAGCTTTCTTT,CASSQAGRTTEAFF
TRBV5-1,TRBJ2-7,15,.,TGCGCCAGCAGCTCGGCCGATAACAGGGTTGACGAGCAGTACTTC,CASSSADNRVDEQYF
TRBV27,TRBJ2-7,11,.,TGTGCCAGCAGTCCCGGGGTTGAGCAGTACTTC,CASSPGVEQYF
TRBV11-3,TRBJ2-2,15,TRBD2,TGTGCCAGCAGCTTGGCGGGAGGTAAAACCGGGGAGCTGTTTTTT,CASSLAGGKTGELFF
TRBV6-5,TRBJ1-1,14,.,TGTGCCAGCAGTTACTTGGCAGGCAACACTGAAGCTTTCTTT,CASSYLAGNTEAFF
TRBV11-2,TRBJ2-6,15,.,TGTGCCAGCAGCTTAGCCCCTTCTGGGGCCAACGTCCTGACTTTC,CASSLAPSGANVLTF
TRBV19,TRBJ2-2,15,.,TGTGCCAGTAGTCAAGTAGGCAGGGGGGCCGGGGAGCTGTTTTTT,CASSQVGRGAGELFF
TRBV19,TRBJ1-2,14,TRBD1,TGTGCCAGTAGTACGGGACAGGCCCCCCTCGGCTACACCTTC,CASSTGQAPLGYTF
TRBV6-5,TRBJ1-2,13,.,TGTGCCAGCAGTTACTCAGGGGGAATTGGCTACACCTTC,CASSYSGGIGYTF
TRBV15,TRBJ1-2,16,.,TGTGCCACCAGCCCCACCCCGGAGATAAGGAACTATGGCTACACCTTC,CATSPTPEIRNYGYTF
TRBV2,TRBJ2-5,15,TRBD1,TGTGCCAGCAGTGATATAGGACAGGGCCTGGAGACCCAGTACTTC,CASSDIGQGLETQYF
TRBV7-8,TRBJ1-1,16,TRBD1,TGTGCCAGCAGCCTGACTTCGGACAGGGCCGGCACTGAAGCTTTCTTT,CASSLTSDRAGTEAFF
TRBV19,TRBJ1-1,15,.,TGTGCCAGTAGTATCTCGGGAGTTATAAGAGCTGAAGCTTTCTTT,CASSISGVIRAEAFF
TRBV19,TRBJ2-7,16,TRBD2,TGTGCCAGTAGTATATACGGCGGGAGGACCTCCTACGAGCAGTACTTC,CASSIYGGRTSYEQYF
TRBV19,TRBJ2-7,14,TRBD1,TGTGCCAGTAGTCTCGAGACAGGGTCGTACGAGCAGTACTTC,CASSLETGSYEQYF
TRBV30,TRBJ2-5,18,TRBD2,TGTGCCTGGAGTCCTCGTGATGTTTTGCGGGAGTATAAAGAGACCCAGTACTTC,CAWSPRDVLREYKETQYF
TRBV19,TRBJ2-5,14,.,TGTGCCAGTAGTCCTCAGGAGGTGGGAGAGACCCAGTACTTC,CASSPQEVGETQYF
TRBV6-4,TRBJ2-5,13,.,TGTGCCAGCAGTGAGGTCCGGGGGGAGACCCAGTACTTC,CASSEVRGETQYF
TRBV7-8,TRBJ2-5,14,.,TGTGCCAGCAGCCGACAGACAGGCAAAGAGACCCAGTACTTC,CASSRQTGKETQYF
TRBV4-1,TRBJ1-5,15,TRBD1,TGCGCCAGCAGCCAGACAGGGGGCAGGGATCAGCCCCAGCATTTT,CASSQTGGRDQPQHF
TRBV4-1,TRBJ1-4,16,.,TGCGCCAGCAGCCAAGGAAGGGGCCGGCTTAATGAAAAACTGTTTTTT,CASSQGRGRLNEKLFF
TRBV7-2,TRBJ2-1,15,TRBD2,TGTGCCAGCTTCGCGACTAGCGGGATATCGGTTGAGCAGTTCTTC,CASFATSGISVEQFF
TRBV7-8,TRBJ1-2,13,TRBD1,TGTGCCAGCAGCACGACAGGGCGGCAGGGCTACACCTTC,CASSTTGRQGYTF
TRBV7-2,TRBJ2-7,15,TRBD1,TGTGCCAGCAGCCAAGCCTCGACAGGGCCCTACGAGCAGTACTTC,CASSQASTGPYEQYF
TRBV5-8,TRBJ2-7,14,.,TGTGCCAGCAGCTTGTCCTACGGAGACTACGAGCAGTACTTC,CASSLSYGDYEQYF
TRBV28,TRBJ1-2,13,TRBD1,TGTGCCAGCAGCAGACAGGGGGGCTATGGCTACACCTTC,CASSRQGGYGYTF
TRBV15,TRBJ2-7,14,.,TGTGCCACCAGCAGAGATCTACAGTCCTACGAGCAGTACTTC,CATSRDLQSYEQYF
TRBV19,TRBJ2-3,14,TRBD2,TGTGCCAGTAGTAGACTAGCGGCCACAGATACGCAGTATTTT,CASSRLAATDTQYF
TRBV7-3,TRBJ2-3,14,TRBD2,TGTGCCAGCAGCTTAGGACTAGCGGGAGATACGCAGTATTTT,CASSLGLAGDTQYF
TRBV7-2,TRBJ1-1,14,.,TGTGCCAGCAGCCTCGACAGTATGAACACTGAAGCTTTCTTT,CASSLDSMNTEAFF
TRBV7-9,TRBJ2-3,15,TRBD2,TGTGCCAGCAGCTTAGCTGGCGGGAGTGGATATACGCAGTATTTT,CASSLAGGSGYTQYF